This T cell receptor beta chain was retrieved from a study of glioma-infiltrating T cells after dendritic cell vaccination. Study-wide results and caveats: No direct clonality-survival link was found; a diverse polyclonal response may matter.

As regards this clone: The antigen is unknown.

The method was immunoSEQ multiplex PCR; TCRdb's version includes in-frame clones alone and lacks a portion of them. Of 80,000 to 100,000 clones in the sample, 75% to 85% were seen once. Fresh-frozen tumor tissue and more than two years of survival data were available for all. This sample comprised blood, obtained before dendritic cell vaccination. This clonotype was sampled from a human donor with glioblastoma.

DNA of the CDR3: TGTGCCAGCAGCCTTCTAGCGGCCGGAATCTATGGCTACACCTTC. Protein: CASSLLAAGIYGYTF. J is TRBJ1-2 and V is TRBV7-2, with unresolved D. CDR3 size: 15 residues. Germline CDR1 reads SGHTA; CDR2 reads FQGNSA. V was pared by 5 bases and J by 4 bases, with 17 bases between.